Listed below are T cell receptor beta chains from one sample, sequenced in a study of OX40 agonist ivuxolimab in advanced cancers. Using immunoSEQ multiplex PCR, the repertoire was profiled, and TCRdb retains in-frame clones only, with some absent. Counted here are roughly 56,000 clones, around 82% occurring once; the ten biggest clones make up around 3.8%. The source was CD4+ or CD8+ T cells sorted from blood, collected in a trial of the OX40 agonist ivuxolimab. The receptors derive from an adult with an advanced solid tumor such as melanoma, head and neck, liver or kidney cancer. CDR3s include the opening cysteine and the closing phenylalanine or tryptophan. Fields, in order: CDR3 DNA, CDR3 protein, clone size, J gene, V gene, D gene. The D gene is left open where the match is weak. Clone size is given for some rows only: seen once, a few or many times, or a class if the clone is expanded.

CDR3nt: TGTGCCAGCAGCTTAACTGCCTCCGTGGGGAGGGACTATGGCTACACCTTC
CDR3aa: CASSLTASVGRDYGYTF
abundance: -
j_gene: TRBJ1-2
v_gene: TRBV7-3
d_gene: -

CDR3nt: TGTGCCAGTAGTATGGTAGGGGTGCCTCTCGATCAGCCCCAGCATTTT
CDR3aa: CASSMVGVPLDQPQHF
abundance: -
j_gene: TRBJ1-5
v_gene: TRBV19
d_gene: -

CDR3nt: TGTGCCAGCAGCTTGGTAGGACATAATGAAAAACTGTTTTTT
CDR3aa: CASSLVGHNEKLFF
abundance: -
j_gene: TRBJ1-4
v_gene: TRBV5-4
d_gene: -

CDR3nt: TGTGCCAGCAGTCTACAGGGGGGTAATTCACCCCTCCACTTT
CDR3aa: CASSLQGGNSPLHF
abundance: -
j_gene: TRBJ1-6
v_gene: TRBV6-5
d_gene: TRBD1

CDR3nt: TGTGCCAGCAGCGCCGGGACAGGGTTTTCACCCCTCCACTTT
CDR3aa: CASSAGTGFSPLHF
abundance: -
j_gene: TRBJ1-6
v_gene: TRBV11-2
d_gene: TRBD1

CDR3nt: TGTGCCAGCAGTCCGAGGGGGAGGGTTAACTATGGCTACACCTTC
CDR3aa: CASSPRGRVNYGYTF
abundance: -
j_gene: TRBJ1-2
v_gene: TRBV27
d_gene: -

CDR3nt: TGTGCCAGCAGTTCCCCCCTCGGGAGTGGGCGAAGGAATGAGCAGTTCTTC
CDR3aa: CASSSPLGSGRRNEQFF
abundance: -
j_gene: TRBJ2-1
v_gene: TRBV27
d_gene: -

CDR3nt: TGCGCCAGCAGCCAAGAAGCAGGGGGAGTGGATAATTCACCCCTCCACTTT
CDR3aa: CASSQEAGGVDNSPLHF
abundance: -
j_gene: TRBJ1-6
v_gene: TRBV4-3
d_gene: TRBD1

CDR3nt: TGTGCCAGCTCGTCTAAATGGGGGAACACCGGGGAGCTGTTTTTT
CDR3aa: CASSSKWGNTGELFF
abundance: few
j_gene: TRBJ2-2
v_gene: TRBV6-1
d_gene: -

CDR3nt: TGTGCCAGTAGCGATAGGTGGGGGATTTTCTACGAGCAGTACTTC
CDR3aa: CASSDRWGIFYEQYF
abundance: -
j_gene: TRBJ2-7
v_gene: TRBV19
d_gene: -

CDR3nt: TGTGCCAGCAGTGAAGCGCTTCTGAGCGGGAGGGCCTACGAGCAGTACTTC
CDR3aa: CASSEALLSGRAYEQYF
abundance: once
j_gene: TRBJ2-7
v_gene: TRBV6-1
d_gene: TRBD2

CDR3nt: TGCAGCGTTGCCAGAAGCGGGAGTGGGTCAGATACGCAGTATTTT
CDR3aa: CSVARSGSGSDTQYF
abundance: -
j_gene: TRBJ2-3
v_gene: TRBV29-1
d_gene: TRBD2

CDR3nt: TGTGCCAGCAGTGAATTTCTCGGGGGGAACACTGAAGCTTTCTTT
CDR3aa: CASSEFLGGNTEAFF
abundance: -
j_gene: TRBJ1-1
v_gene: TRBV25-1
d_gene: -

CDR3nt: TGTGCCATCAGTGAGCCCGGACAGGGGGAAACTGAAGCTTTCTTT
CDR3aa: CAISEPGQGETEAFF
abundance: -
j_gene: TRBJ1-1
v_gene: TRBV10-3
d_gene: TRBD1

CDR3nt: TGTGCCAGTAGTATCTCAAGCAACTATAATTCACCCCTCCACTTT
CDR3aa: CASSISSNYNSPLHF
abundance: -
j_gene: TRBJ1-6
v_gene: TRBV19
d_gene: -

CDR3nt: TGCAGCGGTACTACAGGGGGCCTAGCCAAAAACATTCAGTACTTC
CDR3aa: CSGTTGGLAKNIQYF
abundance: few
j_gene: TRBJ2-4
v_gene: TRBV29-1
d_gene: TRBD1

CDR3nt: TGTGCCACCCACACTGCGAACACTGAAGCTTTCTTT
CDR3aa: CATHTANTEAFF
abundance: few
j_gene: TRBJ1-1
v_gene: TRBV27
d_gene: -

CDR3nt: TGCGCCAGCAGTGAGGTGGGGTCCCAAGAGACCCAGTACTTC
CDR3aa: CASSEVGSQETQYF
abundance: -
j_gene: TRBJ2-5
v_gene: TRBV10-2
d_gene: -

CDR3nt: TGTGCCAGCAGCGTAGGGGGGACTTACAATGAGCAGTTCTTC
CDR3aa: CASSVGGTYNEQFF
abundance: -
j_gene: TRBJ2-1
v_gene: TRBV9
d_gene: -

CDR3nt: TGTGCCAGCAGCCTGGAGAACCAAGAGACCCAGTACTTC
CDR3aa: CASSLENQETQYF
abundance: -
j_gene: TRBJ2-5
v_gene: TRBV11-2
d_gene: -

CDR3nt: TGTGCCAGCAGCTTGGCAATTACTGGAAACACCATATATTTT
CDR3aa: CASSLAITGNTIYF
abundance: -
j_gene: TRBJ1-3
v_gene: TRBV7-2
d_gene: -

CDR3nt: TGTGCCAGCAGTTTTGACAGGATGAACACTGAAGCTTTCTTT
CDR3aa: CASSFDRMNTEAFF
abundance: -
j_gene: TRBJ1-1
v_gene: TRBV6-5
d_gene: -

CDR3nt: TGTGCCAGCATGGCCTTCAATGAGCAGTTCTTC
CDR3aa: CASMAFNEQFF
abundance: once
j_gene: TRBJ2-1
v_gene: TRBV25-1
d_gene: -

CDR3nt: TGTGCCAGTACCCTGAGGAACAGAGATCAGCCCCAGCATTTT
CDR3aa: CASTLRNRDQPQHF
abundance: -
j_gene: TRBJ1-5
v_gene: TRBV19
d_gene: -

CDR3nt: TGCGCCAGCAGCCAGAGACAGGGTCAAGAGACCCAGTACTTC
CDR3aa: CASSQRQGQETQYF
abundance: -
j_gene: TRBJ2-5
v_gene: TRBV5-1
d_gene: TRBD1

CDR3nt: TGTGCCAGCAGTCAAAGGGACAGGGGGAGCTCCTATAATTCACCCCTCCACTTT
CDR3aa: CASSQRDRGSSYNSPLHF
abundance: -
j_gene: TRBJ1-6
v_gene: TRBV27
d_gene: TRBD1

CDR3nt: TGTGCCAGCTCACCACGAAGCATAGCGGGGTCCCGCACAGATACGCAGTATTTT
CDR3aa: CASSPRSIAGSRTDTQYF
abundance: -
j_gene: TRBJ2-3
v_gene: TRBV18
d_gene: TRBD2

CDR3nt: TGTGCCTGGTGGGGCGGTAGCGGGACCCGGGGCACCGGGGAGCTGTTTTTT
CDR3aa: CAWWGGSGTRGTGELFF
abundance: -
j_gene: TRBJ2-2
v_gene: TRBV30
d_gene: TRBD2

CDR3nt: TGTGCCAGCAGTTACTCTGGGCTGTGGAACACTGAAGCTTTCTTT
CDR3aa: CASSYSGLWNTEAFF
abundance: -
j_gene: TRBJ1-1
v_gene: TRBV6-5
d_gene: -

CDR3nt: TGTGCCAGCAGTTACTCCCCTAGCGGGGGGGGTGGGACCCAGTACTTC
CDR3aa: CASSYSPSGGGGTQYF
abundance: -
j_gene: TRBJ2-5
v_gene: TRBV6-5
d_gene: TRBD2

CDR3nt: TGTGCCAGCACCATGGGGCAGGGGGGTTCACCCCTCCACTTT
CDR3aa: CASTMGQGGSPLHF
abundance: medium-sized
j_gene: TRBJ1-6
v_gene: TRBV6-1
d_gene: TRBD1

CDR3nt: TGTGCCAGCAGTTTAGGGACAGTCAACATGAACACTGAAGCTTTCTTT
CDR3aa: CASSLGTVNMNTEAFF
abundance: -
j_gene: TRBJ1-1
v_gene: TRBV28
d_gene: TRBD1

CDR3nt: TGTGCCAGCAGCCCGGGGGGCTGGAACACTGAAGCTTTCTTT
CDR3aa: CASSPGGWNTEAFF
abundance: -
j_gene: TRBJ1-1
v_gene: TRBV7-6
d_gene: -

CDR3nt: TGCGCCAGCAGCTTACCAGGGTACACTGAGCAGTTCTTC
CDR3aa: CASSLPGYTEQFF
abundance: few
j_gene: TRBJ2-1
v_gene: TRBV5-1
d_gene: -

CDR3nt: TGTGCCAGCAGTGAAGCCAGCAGGGGGCGCAATCAGCCCCAGCATTTT
CDR3aa: CASSEASRGRNQPQHF
abundance: -
j_gene: TRBJ1-5
v_gene: TRBV6-1
d_gene: TRBD1

CDR3nt: TGTGCCAGCAGTTGGACAGACTCTGGAAACACCATATATTTT
CDR3aa: CASSWTDSGNTIYF
abundance: -
j_gene: TRBJ1-3
v_gene: TRBV6-5
d_gene: -

CDR3nt: TGTGCCAGCAGCCAGCTAGCAATAGATACGCAGTATTTT
CDR3aa: CASSQLAIDTQYF
abundance: -
j_gene: TRBJ2-3
v_gene: TRBV6-6
d_gene: -

CDR3nt: TGCGCCAGCAGCTCCCTGGCCAGCGGGGGGCGCCCTGGGGCCAACGTCCTGACTTTC
CDR3aa: CASSSLASGGRPGANVLTF
abundance: -
j_gene: TRBJ2-6
v_gene: TRBV5-1
d_gene: TRBD2

CDR3nt: TGTGCCAGCAGTGACTGGAAACAACGGGGGGACACTGAAGCTTTCTTT
CDR3aa: CASSDWKQRGDTEAFF
abundance: few
j_gene: TRBJ1-1
v_gene: TRBV2
d_gene: -

CDR3nt: TGTGCCAGCAGCCCGCTCAGGGTTGAAGCTTTCTTT
CDR3aa: CASSPLRVEAFF
abundance: -
j_gene: TRBJ1-1
v_gene: TRBV16
d_gene: -

CDR3nt: TGTGCCAGCTCATCTCGGAGACAGCAAGGGCAACACTCTGGAAACACCATATATTTT
CDR3aa: CASSSRRQQGQHSGNTIYF
abundance: -
j_gene: TRBJ1-3
v_gene: TRBV19
d_gene: -

CDR3nt: TGTGCCAGCAGCTCCCAGGGACAGGGGTACACTGAAGCTTTCTTT
CDR3aa: CASSSQGQGYTEAFF
abundance: -
j_gene: TRBJ1-1
v_gene: TRBV7-6
d_gene: TRBD1

CDR3nt: TGTGCCAGTAGTATAGGGGGGGCCAAAAACATTCAGTACTTC
CDR3aa: CASSIGGAKNIQYF
abundance: -
j_gene: TRBJ2-4
v_gene: TRBV19
d_gene: -